Shown below are 30 T cell receptor beta chains from a single sample sequenced in a study of blood T cell repertoires in COVID-19. Clones were read by immunoSEQ multiplex PCR, and TCRdb kept only the in-frame ones, dropping some. This table holds about 150,000 clones, 75% to 90% found once. Sequencing input: peripheral blood. Receptors originate from a woman aged 55-70 years with active COVID-19.

V and J are TRBV18 and TRBJ2-7, with 8 bases identical to TRBD1. Germline V gene sequence: CDR1 KGHSH, CDR2 LQKENI. This CDR3 is built from 14 residues. V dropped 8 bases and J dropped 1; count of bases not matched to a gene: 7. The CDR3 DNA reads TGTGCCAGCCGGCCACGGGACAGGTCCTACGAGCAGTACTTC. Translated, it gives CASRPRDRSYEQYF.

This chain links TRBV5-6 with TRBJ2-2; the match to TRBD2 covers 10 bases. The CDR3 is 18 residues long. With 0 bases clipped from V and 3 bases from J, the junction kept 8 bases outside the gene matches. Germline V lookup: CDR1 SGHDT, CDR2 YYEEEE. This CDR3 reads CASSLALVAGGYTGELFF. As DNA, the CDR3 is TGTGCCAGCAGCTTGGCCTTGGTAGCGGGAGGTTACACCGGGGAGCTGTTTTTT.

This sequence joins TRBV27 and TRBJ2-5, with D unresolved. The germline V and J ends were trimmed by 5 bases and 5 bases, with 12 bases remaining between them. Per germline, CDR1 MNHEY and CDR2 SMNVEV (reference sequence). The CDR3 has 13 residues. The CDR3: CASSTRGQETQYF. In DNA, the CDR3 is TGTGCCAGCAGTACCCGTGGCCAGGAGACCCAGTACTTC.

V gene TRBV12-3 or TRBV12-4 combines with J gene TRBJ2-7; D uncertain. Trimming took off 7 bases at V and 4 bases at J, with 11 bases between the two ends. This CDR3 has 12 residues. The chain's CDR3 is CASTVDFYEQYF. The CDR3 DNA reads TGTGCCAGCACCGTTGACTTTTACGAGCAGTACTTC.

This rearrangement joins TRBV27 to TRBJ1-4, with 10 bases matching TRBD1. The CDR3 covers 16 residues. V was pared by 6 bases and J by 7 bases, with 11 bases of the junction left unmatched. Germline V gene data show CDR1 as MNHEY and CDR2 as SMNVEV (reference sequence). The DNA for the CDR3 is TGTGCCAGCAGGTGGGGACAGGGGCCCCAGGGTGAAAAACTGTTTTTT. Translation: CASRWGQGPQGEKLFF.

The chain combines TRBV20-1 with TRBJ2-1, with D hard to call. This CDR3 is built from 11 residues. Trimming took 0 bases from V and 11 from J, leaving 8 bases between them. Per germline, CDR1 DFQATT and CDR2 SNEGSKA (reference sequence). CDR3 in amino acids: CSARDGKQQFF. The CDR3 DNA follows: TGCAGTGCTAGAGATGGCAAACAGCAGTTCTTC.

Regarding this clone: Different DNA sequences within this sample yield the same CDR3. The gene calls are TRBV6-5 and TRBJ1-2; TRBD1 matches 8 bases. The germline V gene encodes CDR1 MNHEY and CDR2 SVGAGI. This CDR3 region has 14 residues. V was pared by 2 bases and J by 7 bases, with 6 bases of the junction left unmatched. DNA for the CDR3: TGTGCCAGCAGTTACACTGGGCAGGGGGCTGGCTACACCTTC. It encodes CASSYTGQGAGYTF.

This chain uses TRBV6-6 with TRBJ2-7, with 11 bases lining up with TRBD1. Trimming at V came to 5 bases and at J to 2 bases, leaving 14 bases not matched to a gene. Germline-derived CDR1 and CDR2 are MNHNY and SVGAGI (reference sequence). CDR3 length: 18 amino acids. The CDR3 is CASSPSRTGGGSTYEQYF. Written as DNA, the CDR3 is TGTGCCAGCAGTCCCTCCCGGACAGGGGGCGGTTCGACCTACGAGCAGTACTTC.

This clone turned up a few times. This chain links TRBV2 with TRBJ1-5; the match to TRBD1 covers 11 bases. The ends lost 4 bases at V and 4 bases at J; junction bases unmatched: 0. The CDR3 sequence is 14 residues long. Per germline, CDR1 SNHLY and CDR2 FYNNEI. The CDR3 protein is CASSGDRGNQPQHF. CDR3 DNA: TGTGCCAGCAGTGGGGACAGGGGGAATCAGCCCCAGCATTTT.

This chain links TRBV5-5 with TRBJ1-4; 10 bases are a match to TRBD1. Unmatched junction bases numbered 5, after V lost 0 bases and J lost 6 bases. Germline V lookup: CDR1 SGHKS, CDR2 YYEKEE (reference sequence). CDR3 size: 16 residues. The DNA of the CDR3 is TGTGCCAGCAGCTTGGTTTCGGGACAGGGGCATGAAAAACTGTTTTTT. Translation: CASSLVSGQGHEKLFF. The full variable domain, rest sourced from reference TRBV5-5 and TRBJ1-4, is DAGVTQSPTHLIKTRGQQVTLRCSPISGHKSVSWYQQVLGQGPQFIFQYYEKEERGRGNFPDRFSARQFPNYSSELNVNALLLGDSALYLCASSLVSGQGHEKLFFGSGTQLSVL.

This clone was detected only a few times. The chain recombines TRBV7-6 with TRBJ1-6; 9 bases match TRBD1. J gave up 6 bases and V 1 base, and 1 base lay outside the gene matches. CDR1 SGHVS and CDR2 FNYEAQ come from the germline V gene. The CDR3 has 15 amino acids. CDR3 in DNA: TGTGCCAGCAGCTTAGGGACAGGGGTTAATTCACCCCTCCACTTT. Translating it yields CASSLGTGVNSPLHF.

The chain carries TRBV28 and TRBJ1-1, with a possible D match to TRBD1 (5 bases). With 8 bases removed from V and 0 bases from J, the gap between germline ends came to 10 bases. This CDR3 has 13 amino acids. Germline V gene data show CDR1 as MDHEN and CDR2 as SYDVKM. CDR3 amino acids: CASGGSMNTEAFF. DNA for the CDR3: TGTGCCAGCGGGGGGAGCATGAACACTGAAGCTTTCTTT.

This rearrangement joins TRBV11-2 to TRBJ1-3; TRBD1 is a possible D gene (5 bases). V lost 3 bases and J 1 base, leaving 13 bases between the germline ends. The germline gives CDR1 SGHAT, CDR2 FQNNGV. The CDR3 totals 16 residues. CDR3 DNA sequence: TGTGCCAGCAGCTTTCTGGGACTCGGGTCTGGAAACACCATATATTTT. Its translation is CASSFLGLGSGNTIYF.

The CDR3 loop is CAIRGGATSNYGYTF. Written as DNA, the CDR3 is TGTGCCATTAGAGGGGGAGCAACCTCTAACTATGGCTACACCTTC. The chain employs TRBV19 and TRBJ1-2; D possibly corresponds to TRBD1 (6 bases). Trimming left V 10 bases short and J 0 bases short, with 18 bases between. CDR3 length: 15 residues. Germline CDR1 is LNHDA and CDR2 is SQIVND (reference sequence).

The chain has TRBV12-5 and TRBJ2-2, with D perhaps TRBD2 (6 bases). Looked up from germline, CDR1 is LGHNT and CDR2 is FRNRAP. The V and J ends lost 3 bases and 3 bases respectively, with 11 bases between them. The CDR3 length is 15 residues. CDR3 DNA: TGTGCTAGTGGTTTCTTTAGGGAGGACACCGGGGAGCTGTTTTTT. Its protein product is CASGFFREDTGELFF.

The V call is TRBV7-3, the J call TRBJ2-7; TRBD2 is a possible D gene (7 bases). There are 15 residues in the CDR3. V gave up 1 base and J gave up 3 bases, with 13 bases separating them. The germline V gene has CDR1 SGHTA and CDR2 FQGTGA. CDR3 protein: CASSLRGGERYEQYF. In DNA, the CDR3 is TGTGCCAGCAGCTTAAGAGGGGGGGAACGCTACGAGCAGTACTTC.

The CDR3 spells CASSQGGLSSGANVLTF. The CDR3, as DNA: TGCGCCAGCAGCCAAGGAGGGCTTTCCTCTGGGGCCAACGTCCTGACTTTC. This sequence joins TRBV5-1 and TRBJ2-6; D might be TRBD2 (6 bases). V lost 4 bases and J 0 bases, leaving 14 bases between the germline ends. The germline V gene encodes CDR1 SGHRS and CDR2 YFSETQ. This CDR3 has 17 amino acids.

The chain combines TRBV6-6 with TRBJ1-1; a possible D gene is TRBD1 (6 bases). The V and J ends lost 5 bases and 8 bases respectively, with 12 bases between them. The V gene's germline CDR1 is MNHNY and CDR2 SVGAGI (reference sequence). The CDR3 spans 12 residues. CDR3 in amino acids: CASSPYTGEAFF. As DNA, the CDR3 is TGTGCCAGCAGTCCCTATACAGGGGAAGCTTTCTTT.

The V and J genes are TRBV5-1 and TRBJ2-7; 8 bases align to TRBD2. CDR1 is SGHRS, CDR2 YFSETQ, per germline. The V gene end was trimmed by 4 bases and the J gene end by 5 bases; junction bases not matched to a gene: 8. The CDR3 runs 14 residues. CDR3 DNA: TGCGCCAGCAGCCCCCGGGGGGGGTCCAACGAGCAGTACTTC. Amino acids: CASSPRGGSNEQYF.

V usage is TRBV28 and J usage is TRBJ2-3; TRBD1 aligns across 9 bases. Per the germline V gene, CDR1 is MDHEN and CDR2 is SYDVKM. V gave up 6 bases and J gave up 5 bases; unmatched junction bases: 6. This CDR3 is 14 amino acids long. In DNA form, the CDR3 reads TGTGCCAGCAGGACAGGGGGACAGGGAGATACGCAGTATTTT. Translation: CASRTGGQGDTQYF. The variable domain in full, with the rest retrieved from reference TRBV28 and TRBJ2-3, is DVKVTQSSRYLVKRTGEKVFLECVQDMDHENMFWYRQDPGLGLRLIYFSYDVKMKEKGDIPEGYSVSREKKERFSLILESASTNQTSMYLCASRTGGQGDTQYFGPGTRLTVL.

CDR3 residues: CASSLRTPQHF. The CDR3 DNA reads as TGTGCCAGCAGTCTACGTACGCCCCAGCATTTT. The chain carries TRBV6-5 and TRBJ1-5; no reliable D call. Trimming pared 5 bases from V and 9 bases from J, leaving 8 bases between. This CDR3 region has 11 residues. CDR1 is MNHEY and CDR2 is SVGAGI in the germline V gene.

This clone appeared once. The chain is built from TRBV29-1 and TRBJ2-5; TRBD1 might be the D (6 bases). This CDR3 region has 11 residues. V lost 7 bases and J lost 4, with 10 bases in between. Per the germline V gene, CDR1 is SQVTM and CDR2 is ANQGSEA. The CDR3 reads CSAEGVETQYF. In nucleotides, the CDR3 is TGCAGCGCCGAGGGGGTAGAGACCCAGTACTTC.

This rearrangement joins TRBV6-5 to TRBJ1-6, with TRBD1 identical over 9 bases. The germline CDR1 and CDR2 sequences are MNHEY and SVGAGI. The CDR3 runs 15 residues. V was clipped by 10 bases and J by 7 bases; unmatched bases: 11. The CDR3 DNA is TGTGCCACCAGCGGGGGACAGGGTAACAATTCACCCCTCCACTTT. It codes for CATSGGQGNNSPLHF.

The chain is built from TRBV6-5 and TRBJ2-7, with 8 bases fitting TRBD1. V gave up 9 bases and J gave up 3 bases; unmatched junction bases: 7. The CDR3 covers 13 residues. From germline, CDR1 is MNHEY and CDR2 SVGAGI. CDR3 in amino acids: CASPGQANYEQYF. CDR3 nucleotides: TGTGCCAGTCCGGGACAGGCAAACTACGAGCAGTACTTC.

The chain recombines TRBV28 with TRBJ1-2; no reliable D call. From germline, CDR1 is MDHEN and CDR2 SYDVKM. V was trimmed by 7 bases and J by 3 bases, leaving 9 bases between them. This CDR3 contains 12 residues. This chain's CDR3 is CASTDRYYGYTF. CDR3 sequence (DNA): TGTGCCAGCACCGATCGGTACTATGGCTACACCTTC.

The genes are TRBV25-1 and TRBJ2-7; D may be TRBD1 (5 bases). The CDR3 has 12 residues. Germline-derived CDR1 and CDR2 are MGHDK and SYGVNS. V lost 4 bases and J 6 bases, leaving 10 bases between the germline ends. CDR3 in amino acids: CASSGGGVEQYF. In DNA form, the CDR3 reads TGTGCCAGCAGTGGGGGCGGCGTCGAGCAGTACTTC.

This chain links TRBV4-1 with TRBJ2-1; the match to TRBD2 covers 7 bases. J gave up 1 base and V 1 base, and 7 bases lay outside the gene matches. The CDR3 sequence is 17 residues long. Germline V gene lookup returns CDR1 MGHRA and CDR2 YSYEKL. The DNA for the CDR3 is TGCGCCAGCAGCCAAGGCCCTAGCGGCCAATCCTACAATGAGCAGTTCTTC. Amino acids: CASSQGPSGQSYNEQFF.

The J gene is TRBJ1-2, the V gene TRBV25-1, with unresolved D. The V gene's germline CDR1 is MGHDK and CDR2 SYGVNS. CDR3 length equals 12 residues. Trimming pared 2 bases from V and 3 bases from J, leaving 4 bases between. Here the CDR3 DNA reads TGTGCCAGCAGTGAAGGAGACTATGGCTACACCTTC. This translates into CASSEGDYGYTF.

The V call is TRBV6-5, the J call TRBJ2-3; 7 bases align to TRBD1. Looked up from germline, CDR1 is MNHEY and CDR2 is SVGAGI. With 6 bases clipped from V and 1 base from J, the junction kept 7 bases outside the gene matches. This CDR3 comprises 15 residues. CDR3 in DNA: TGTGCCAGCAGGAAACCCGGGACAGGCACAGATACGCAGTATTTT. The encoded protein is CASRKPGTGTDTQYF.

This chain connects TRBV12-5 to TRBJ2-3, with TRBD2 matching 9 bases. This CDR3 is 15 amino acids long. The germline V gene has CDR1 LGHNT and CDR2 FRNRAP. V shed 4 bases and J 7 bases; nucleotides not matched to a gene: 9. The CDR3 region has the DNA TGTGCTAGTGGTTCTAACTGCGGGGGGGGTAATACGCAGTATTTT. It translates to CASGSNCGGGNTQYF. Based on the CDR3 plus reference TRBV12-5 and TRBJ2-3, the full variable domain is DARVTQTPRHKVTEMGQEVTMRCQPILGHNTVFWYRQTMMQGLELLAYFRNRAPLDDSGMPKDRFSAEMPDATLATLKIQPSEPRDSAVYFCASGSNCGGGNTQYFGPGTRLTVL.